This TCR beta chain was profiled in a study of OX40 agonist ivuxolimab in advanced cancers. Study details: Three patients, one with hepatocellular carcinoma and two with cutaneous melanoma, responded partially. General observations from the study: Researchers did not establish what antigens the expanded peripheral T cells target.

As to this clone: Its cognate antigen is unknown.

The CDR3 consists of 13 residues. Germline V lookup: CDR1 MNHEY, CDR2 SMNVEV (reference sequence). The V end was cut by 4 bases, the J end by 3 bases, with 10 bases between. The table came from immunoSEQ multiplex PCR; TCRdb's copy has only in-frame clones and leaves some out. Of about 20,000 clones listed, 75% to 90% are singletons. The source was CD4+ or CD8+ T cells sorted from blood, collected in a trial of the OX40 agonist ivuxolimab. The chain uses TRBV27 and TRBJ2-7, with D possibly matching TRBD1 (5 bases). The TCR was taken from an adult with an advanced solid tumor such as melanoma, head and neck, liver or kidney cancer. The CDR3 loop reads CASSWQGSYEQYF. Here the CDR3 DNA reads TGTGCCAGCAGTTGGCAGGGAAGCTACGAGCAGTACTTC.